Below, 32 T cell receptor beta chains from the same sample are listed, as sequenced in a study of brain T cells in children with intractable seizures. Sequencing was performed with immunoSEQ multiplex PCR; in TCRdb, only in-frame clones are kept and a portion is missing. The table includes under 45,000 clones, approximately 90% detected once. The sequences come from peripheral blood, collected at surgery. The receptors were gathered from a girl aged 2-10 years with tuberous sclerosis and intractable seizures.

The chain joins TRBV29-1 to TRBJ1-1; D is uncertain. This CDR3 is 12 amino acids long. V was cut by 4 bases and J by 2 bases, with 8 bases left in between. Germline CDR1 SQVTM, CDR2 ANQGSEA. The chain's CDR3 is CSVVPTNTEAFF. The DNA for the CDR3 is TGCAGCGTTGTGCCGACAAACACTGAAGCTTTCTTT.

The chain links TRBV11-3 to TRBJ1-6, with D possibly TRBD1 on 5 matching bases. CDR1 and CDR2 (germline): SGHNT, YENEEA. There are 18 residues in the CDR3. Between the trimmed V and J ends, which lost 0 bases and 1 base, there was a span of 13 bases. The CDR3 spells CASSLDRRDTSYNSPLHF. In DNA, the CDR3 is TGTGCCAGCAGCTTAGATCGCAGGGATACTTCCTATAATTCACCCCTCCACTTT.

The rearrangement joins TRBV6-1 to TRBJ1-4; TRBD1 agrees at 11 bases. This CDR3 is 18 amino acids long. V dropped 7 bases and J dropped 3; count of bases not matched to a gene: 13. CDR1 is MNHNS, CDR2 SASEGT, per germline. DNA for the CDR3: TGTGCCAGCACTGATGCCGGGACAGGGGGTATAGCTAATGAAAAACTGTTTTTT. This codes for CASTDAGTGGIANEKLFF.

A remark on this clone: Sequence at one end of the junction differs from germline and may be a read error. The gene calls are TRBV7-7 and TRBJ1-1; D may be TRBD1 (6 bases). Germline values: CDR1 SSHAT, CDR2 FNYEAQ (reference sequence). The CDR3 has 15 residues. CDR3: CASSLATGLDTEAFF. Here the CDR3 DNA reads TGTGCTAGCAGCTTAGCCACAGGGCTCGACACTGAAGCTTTCTTT.

The CDR3 DNA is TGTGCCAGCAGTGAACAGGGAACCTACAATGAGCAGTTCTTC. Protein sequence: CASSEQGTYNEQFF. This chain links TRBV6-1 with TRBJ2-1, with D tentatively TRBD1 (5 bases). V gave up 2 bases and J gave up 2 bases, with 7 bases separating them. CDR1 MNHNS and CDR2 SASEGT come from the germline V gene. There are 14 residues in the CDR3.

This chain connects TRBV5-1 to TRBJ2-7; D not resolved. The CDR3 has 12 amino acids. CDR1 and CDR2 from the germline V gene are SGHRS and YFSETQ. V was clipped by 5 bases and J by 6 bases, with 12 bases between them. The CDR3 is CASRATTGEQYV. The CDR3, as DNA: TGCGCCAGCAGGGCTACAACGGGCGAGCAGTACGTC.

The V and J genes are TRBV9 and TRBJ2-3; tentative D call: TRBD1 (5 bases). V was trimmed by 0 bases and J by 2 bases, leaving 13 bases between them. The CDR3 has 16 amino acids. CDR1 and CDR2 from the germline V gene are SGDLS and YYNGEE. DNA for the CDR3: TGTGCCAGCAGCGTAGATGGTGGGGCCGACACAGATACGCAGTATTTT. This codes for CASSVDGGADTDTQYF.

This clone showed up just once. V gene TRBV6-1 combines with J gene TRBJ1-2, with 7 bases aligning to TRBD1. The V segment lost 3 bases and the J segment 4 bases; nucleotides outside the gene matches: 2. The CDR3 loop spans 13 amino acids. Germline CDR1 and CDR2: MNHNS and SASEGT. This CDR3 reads CASSETGTYGYTF. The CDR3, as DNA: TGTGCCAGCAGTGAGACAGGGACCTATGGCTACACCTTC.

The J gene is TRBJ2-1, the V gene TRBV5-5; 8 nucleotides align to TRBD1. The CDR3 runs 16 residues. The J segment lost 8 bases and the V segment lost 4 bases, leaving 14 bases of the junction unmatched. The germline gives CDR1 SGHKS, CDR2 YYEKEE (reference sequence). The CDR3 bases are TGTGCCAGCAGCCGGGGCTATCAGGGGGCTTTGGATGAGCAGTTCTTC. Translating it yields CASSRGYQGALDEQFF. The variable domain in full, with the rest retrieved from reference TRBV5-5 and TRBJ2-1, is DAGVTQSPTHLIKTRGQQVTLRCSPISGHKSVSWYQQVLGQGPQFIFQYYEKEERGRGNFPDRFSARQFPNYSSELNVNALLLGDSALYLCASSRGYQGALDEQFFGPGTRLTVL.

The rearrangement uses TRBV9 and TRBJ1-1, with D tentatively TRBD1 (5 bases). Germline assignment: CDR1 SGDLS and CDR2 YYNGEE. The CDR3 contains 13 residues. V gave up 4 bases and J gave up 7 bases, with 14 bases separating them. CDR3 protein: CASSPQVGGEAFF. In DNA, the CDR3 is TGTGCCAGCAGCCCCCAGGTGGGGGGTGAAGCTTTCTTT.

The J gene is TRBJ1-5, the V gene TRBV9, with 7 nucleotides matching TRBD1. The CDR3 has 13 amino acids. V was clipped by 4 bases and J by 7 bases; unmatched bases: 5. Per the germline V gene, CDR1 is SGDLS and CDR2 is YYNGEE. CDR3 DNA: TGTGCCAGCAGCCCTGACAGGGACCAGCCCCAGCATTTT. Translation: CASSPDRDQPQHF.

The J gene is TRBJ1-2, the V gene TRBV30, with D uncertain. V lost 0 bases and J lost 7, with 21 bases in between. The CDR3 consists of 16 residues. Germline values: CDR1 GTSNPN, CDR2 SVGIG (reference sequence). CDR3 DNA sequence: TGTGCCTGGAGTGTACTCGCTTCAGGCCCAAGTGGTGGCTACACCTTC. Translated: CAWSVLASGPSGGYTF.

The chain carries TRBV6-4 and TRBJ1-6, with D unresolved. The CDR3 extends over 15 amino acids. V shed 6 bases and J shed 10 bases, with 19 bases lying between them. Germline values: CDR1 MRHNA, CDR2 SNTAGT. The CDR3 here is CASSAEQGRGSPLHF. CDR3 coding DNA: TGTGCCAGCAGCGCCGAGCAAGGGCGAGGGTCACCCCTCCACTTT.

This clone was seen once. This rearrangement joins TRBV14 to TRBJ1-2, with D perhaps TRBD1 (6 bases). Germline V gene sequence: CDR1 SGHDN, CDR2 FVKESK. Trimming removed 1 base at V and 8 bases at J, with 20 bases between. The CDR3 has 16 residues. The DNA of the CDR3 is TGTGCCAGCAGCCAAGGGAGGGGGTGGGGATTCTTCGGCTACACCTTC. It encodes CASSQGRGWGFFGYTF. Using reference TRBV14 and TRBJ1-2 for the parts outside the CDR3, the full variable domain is EAGVTQFPSHSVIEKGQTVTLRCDPISGHDNLYWYRRVMGKEIKFLLHFVKESKQDESGMPNNRFLAERTGGTYSTLKVQPAELEDSGVYFCASSQGRGWGFFGYTFGSGTRLTVV.

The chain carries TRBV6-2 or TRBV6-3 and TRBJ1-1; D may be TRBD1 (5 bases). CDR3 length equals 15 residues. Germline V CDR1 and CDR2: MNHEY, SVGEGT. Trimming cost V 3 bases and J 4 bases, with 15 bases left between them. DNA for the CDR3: TGTGCCAGCAGTTATCGGGCAGGGTTGGGCACTGAAGCTTTCTTT. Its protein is CASSYRAGLGTEAFF.

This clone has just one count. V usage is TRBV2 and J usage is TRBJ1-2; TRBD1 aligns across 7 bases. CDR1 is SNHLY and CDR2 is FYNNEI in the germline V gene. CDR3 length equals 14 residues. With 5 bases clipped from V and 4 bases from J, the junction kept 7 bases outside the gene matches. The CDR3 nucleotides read TGTGCCAGCAGTACGACAGGGTGGCCCTATGGCTACACCTTC. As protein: CASSTTGWPYGYTF.

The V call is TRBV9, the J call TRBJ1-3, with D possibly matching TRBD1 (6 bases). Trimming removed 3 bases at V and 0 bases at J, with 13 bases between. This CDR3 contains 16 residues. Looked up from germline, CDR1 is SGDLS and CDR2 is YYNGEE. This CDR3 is CASSEGGFSSGNTIYF. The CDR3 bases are TGTGCCAGCAGCGAGGGGGGCTTTAGCTCTGGAAACACCATATATTTT.

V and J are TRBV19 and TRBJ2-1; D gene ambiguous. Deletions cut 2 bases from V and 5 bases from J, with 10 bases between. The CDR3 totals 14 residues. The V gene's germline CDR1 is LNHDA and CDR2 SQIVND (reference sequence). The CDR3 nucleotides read TGTGCCAGTAGTATAAACGCAGGCCACAATGAGCAGTTCTTC. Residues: CASSINAGHNEQFF.

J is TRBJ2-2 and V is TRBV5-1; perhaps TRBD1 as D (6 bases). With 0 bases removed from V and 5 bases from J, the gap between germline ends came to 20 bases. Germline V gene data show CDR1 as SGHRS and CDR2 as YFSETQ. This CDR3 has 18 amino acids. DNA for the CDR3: TGCGCCAGCAGCTTGGACCTGCCTGGAACGGGACAAACCGGGGAGCTGTTTTTT. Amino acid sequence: CASSLDLPGTGQTGELFF.

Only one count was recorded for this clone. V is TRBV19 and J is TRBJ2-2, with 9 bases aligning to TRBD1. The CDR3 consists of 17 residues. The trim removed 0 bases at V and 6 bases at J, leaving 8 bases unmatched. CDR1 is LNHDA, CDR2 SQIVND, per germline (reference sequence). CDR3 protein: CASSIDQETGGAGELFF. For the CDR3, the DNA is TGTGCCAGTAGTATAGATCAGGAGACAGGGGGGGCCGGGGAGCTGTTTTTT.

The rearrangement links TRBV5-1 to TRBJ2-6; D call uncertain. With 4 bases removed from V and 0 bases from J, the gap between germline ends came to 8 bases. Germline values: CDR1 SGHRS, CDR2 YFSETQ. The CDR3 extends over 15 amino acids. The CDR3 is CASSPRYSGANVLTF. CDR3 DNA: TGCGCCAGCAGCCCAAGGTACTCTGGGGCCAACGTCCTGACTTTC.

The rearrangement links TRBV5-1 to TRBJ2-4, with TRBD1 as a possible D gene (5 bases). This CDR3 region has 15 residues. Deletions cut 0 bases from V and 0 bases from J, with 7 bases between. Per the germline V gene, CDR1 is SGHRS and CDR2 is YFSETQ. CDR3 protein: CASSLEGIAKNIQYF. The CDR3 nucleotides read TGCGCCAGCAGCTTGGAGGGGATAGCCAAAAACATTCAGTACTTC.

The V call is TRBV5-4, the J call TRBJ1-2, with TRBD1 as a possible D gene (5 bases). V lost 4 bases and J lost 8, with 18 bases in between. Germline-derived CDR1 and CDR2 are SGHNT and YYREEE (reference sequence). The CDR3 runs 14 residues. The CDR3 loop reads CASSIDSTLGGYTF. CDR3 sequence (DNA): TGTGCCAGCAGCATCGACAGCACCTTGGGCGGCTACACCTTC.

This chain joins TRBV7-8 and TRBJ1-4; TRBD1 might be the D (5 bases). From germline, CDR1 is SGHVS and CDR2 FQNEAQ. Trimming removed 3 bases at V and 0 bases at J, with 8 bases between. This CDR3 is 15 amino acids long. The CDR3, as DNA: TGTGCCAGCAGCTTGGGGGATGCAACTAATGAAAAACTGTTTTTT. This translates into CASSLGDATNEKLFF.

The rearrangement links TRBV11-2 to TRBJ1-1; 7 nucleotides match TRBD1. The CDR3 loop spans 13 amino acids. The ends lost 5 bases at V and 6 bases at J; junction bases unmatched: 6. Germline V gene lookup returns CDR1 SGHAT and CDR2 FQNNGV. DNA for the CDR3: TGTGCCAGCAGCGAGGGGACAGCCTCTGAAGCTTTCTTT. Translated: CASSEGTASEAFF. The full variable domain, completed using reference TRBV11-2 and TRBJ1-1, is EAGVAQSPRYKIIEKRQSVAFWCNPISGHATLYWYQQILGQGPKLLIQFQNNGVVDDSQLPKDRFSAERLKGVDSTLKIQPAKLEDSAVYLCASSEGTASEAFFGQGTRLTVV.

CDR3 amino acids: CATSDPAAISYNEQFF. In nucleotides, the CDR3 is TGTGCCACCAGTGATCCCGCTGCGATTTCCTACAATGAGCAGTTCTTC. The chain joins TRBV24-1 to TRBJ2-1, with D unresolved. The CDR3 runs to 16 residues. The V gene's germline CDR1 is KGHDR and CDR2 SFDVKD. V gave up 3 bases and J gave up 1 base, with 12 bases separating them.

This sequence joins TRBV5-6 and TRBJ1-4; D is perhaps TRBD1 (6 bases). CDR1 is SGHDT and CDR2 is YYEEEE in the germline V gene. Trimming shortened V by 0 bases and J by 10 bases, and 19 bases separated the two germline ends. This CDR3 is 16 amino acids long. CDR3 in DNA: TGTGCCAGCAGCTTGGCTGCAGGGGCGAAAGGCGGAAAACTGTTTTTT. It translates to CASSLAAGAKGGKLFF.

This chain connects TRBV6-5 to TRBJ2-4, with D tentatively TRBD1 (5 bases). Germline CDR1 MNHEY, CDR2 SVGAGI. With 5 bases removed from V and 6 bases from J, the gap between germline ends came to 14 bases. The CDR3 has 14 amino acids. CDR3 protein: CASSTSWTLNIQYF. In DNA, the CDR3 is TGTGCCAGCAGTACGTCCTGGACATTAAACATTCAGTACTTC.

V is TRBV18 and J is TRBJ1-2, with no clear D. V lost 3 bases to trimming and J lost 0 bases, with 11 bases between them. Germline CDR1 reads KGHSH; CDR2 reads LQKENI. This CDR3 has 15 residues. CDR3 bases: TGTGCCAGCTCACCGTTGGTTGGGGCTAACTATGGCTACACCTTC. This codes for CASSPLVGANYGYTF.

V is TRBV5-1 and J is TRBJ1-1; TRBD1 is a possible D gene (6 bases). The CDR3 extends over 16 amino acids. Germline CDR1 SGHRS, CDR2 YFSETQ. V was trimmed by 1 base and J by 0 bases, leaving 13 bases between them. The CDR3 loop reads CASSLYRGAMNTEAFF. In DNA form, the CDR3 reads TGCGCCAGCAGCTTGTATCGGGGGGCGATGAACACTGAAGCTTTCTTT.

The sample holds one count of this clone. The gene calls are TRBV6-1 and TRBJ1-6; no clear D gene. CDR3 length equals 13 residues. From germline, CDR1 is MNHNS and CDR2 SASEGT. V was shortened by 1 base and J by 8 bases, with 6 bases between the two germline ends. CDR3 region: CASSEGGDSPLHF. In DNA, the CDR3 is TGTGCCAGCAGTGAAGGAGGCGATTCACCCCTCCACTTT.

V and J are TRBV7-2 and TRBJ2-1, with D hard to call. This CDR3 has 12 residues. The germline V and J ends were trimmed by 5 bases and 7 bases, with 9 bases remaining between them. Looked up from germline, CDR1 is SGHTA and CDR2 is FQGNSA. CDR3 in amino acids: CASSLLVNEQFF. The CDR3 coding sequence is TGTGCCAGCAGCCTCCTAGTGAATGAGCAGTTCTTC.